The next 3 T cell receptor beta chains were all read from a single sample in a study of early stage breast cancer tumors. Sequenced by immunoSEQ multiplex PCR; TCRdb stores in-frame clones only, minus some. The sample holds 25,000 to 35,000 clones, about 83% seen once. What was sequenced was blood. All receptors come from a person aged 45 to 59 with breast cancer.

This chain uses TRBV6-1 with TRBJ2-5; the D is unclear. Germline V lookup: CDR1 MNHNS, CDR2 SASEGT. The CDR3 has 15 residues. V was cut by 6 bases and J by 5 bases, with 19 bases left in between. The CDR3 here is CASSSRRSGGETQYF. CDR3 in DNA: TGTGCCAGCAGCAGCCGTAGGTCGGGTGGGGAGACCCAGTACTTC.

The genes are TRBV7-2 and TRBJ2-7; D is uncertain. CDR3 length equals 13 residues. The V end was cut by 1 base, the J end by 4 bases, with 8 bases between. The germline V gene encodes CDR1 SGHTA and CDR2 FQGNSA. The CDR3 DNA reads as TGTGCCAGCAGCTTAGACTGGGCATACGAGCAGTACTTC. This encodes CASSLDWAYEQYF.

The J gene is TRBJ2-7, the V gene TRBV27, with D possibly being TRBD1 (6 bases). The CDR3 length is 15 residues. The germline V and J ends were trimmed by 3 bases and 3 bases, with 15 bases remaining between them. Germline CDR1 and CDR2: MNHEY and SMNVEV (reference sequence). As DNA, the CDR3 is TGTGCCAGCAGTTTGTGGGGGACAAGTCTCTACGAGCAGTACTTC. Amino acid sequence: CASSLWGTSLYEQYF.